These 4 T cell receptor beta chains were sequenced from one sample in a study of CD8+CD57+ T cells in acquired aplastic anemia. Genomic DNA, serving as template, underwent TCR beta VDJ and CDR3 profiling. TCRdb reprocessed the reads via MiXCR and lists one record per CDR3 protein. Counted here are nearly 60,000 distinct CDR3 sequences, roughly 60% occurring once; the ten biggest clones make up approximately 15%. Sequencing was done on patients that had shown CD8+CD57+ cell expansion by flow cytometry. Sequenced: sorted CD4+, CD8+, or CD8+CD57+ T cells (not recorded which) from PBMCs. The receptor source for this set is a human donor with aplastic anemia.

By sample share, this clonotype is medium-sized. The chain uses TRBV29-1 and TRBJ1-1; tentative D call: TRBD1 (6 bases). The CDR3 spans 14 residues. Trimming stripped 6 bases from V and 1 base from J, with 15 bases between. The germline gives CDR1 SQVTM, CDR2 ANQGSEA. The chain's CDR3 is CSVPQGSGNTEAFF. The CDR3, as DNA: TGCAGCGTGCCCCAGGGGTCGGGGAACACTGAAGCTTTCTTT.

The rearrangement uses TRBV7-6 and TRBJ2-7; no clear D. The CDR3 spans 15 residues. With 0 bases removed from V and 5 bases from J, the gap between germline ends came to 14 bases. Germline V gene data show CDR1 as SGHVS and CDR2 as FNYEAQ. The CDR3 region has the DNA TGTGCCAGCAGCTTAGCGGACGACCTTAGGGACGAGCAGTACTTC. It codes for CASSLADDLRDEQYF.

The rearrangement links TRBV25-1 to TRBJ2-7, with 7 bases fitting TRBD1. V lost 3 bases and J lost 2; bases outside the gene matches: 7. The CDR3 contains 15 residues. Germline CDR1 MGHDK, CDR2 SYGVNS. CDR3 in amino acids: CASSDTAGTAYEQYF. CDR3 DNA sequence: TGTGCCAGCAGTGACACAGCCGGGACAGCCTACGAGCAGTACTTC.

The chain has TRBV24-1 and TRBJ1-2; weak D call: TRBD1 (5 bases). Germline CDR1 and CDR2: KGHDR and SFDVKD. Trimming stripped 4 bases from V and 7 bases from J, with 12 bases between. This CDR3 contains 13 residues. For the CDR3, the DNA is TGTGCCACCAGTGAATTGGGACGTGGTGGCTACACCTTC. Protein: CATSELGRGGYTF.